These T cell receptor beta chains were read from a single sample in a study of T cell repertoires in aging, cancer and after chemotherapy. TCRdb re-called the multiplex PCR reads through MiXCR, storing one row per CDR3 protein. The repertoire holds roughly 1,700 distinct CDR3 sequences, roughly 38% seen once, with around 20% in the top ten. The source material was blood. The receptors come from a human donor with a solid tumor. Each CDR3 is given with its conserved first and last residue. The D gene is left open where the match is weak. Not every row has a clone size; where given, it reads once, few, many or a size class.

v_gene: TRBV7-9; j_gene: TRBJ1-6; d_gene: NA; abundance: NA; CDR3nt: TGTGCCAGCATCGACGGCAGCTATAATTCACCCCTCCACTTT; CDR3aa: CASIDGSYNSPLHF
v_gene: TRBV4-2; j_gene: TRBJ2-3; d_gene: TRBD2; abundance: NA; CDR3nt: TGTGCCAGCAGCCAAGGGAACGGGGGGGCAACAGATACGCAGTATTTT; CDR3aa: CASSQGNGGATDTQYF
v_gene: TRBV15; j_gene: TRBJ2-3; d_gene: NA; abundance: NA; CDR3nt: TGTGCCACCAGCTTGAGGACAGGCACAGATACGCAGTATTTT; CDR3aa: CATSLRTGTDTQYF
v_gene: TRBV20-1; j_gene: TRBJ2-1; d_gene: NA; abundance: once; CDR3nt: TGCAGTGCTAGATATGGCAGGACCAATAAGCAGTTCTTC; CDR3aa: CSARYGRTNKQFF
v_gene: TRBV6-5; j_gene: TRBJ2-3; d_gene: NA; abundance: large; CDR3nt: TGTGCCAGCTTCCCTGCCCCCCGGGCAGATACGCAGTATTTT; CDR3aa: CASFPAPRADTQYF
v_gene: TRBV7-2; j_gene: TRBJ2-2; d_gene: NA; abundance: NA; CDR3nt: TGTGCCAGCAGCTTAATTAGGTCAGGGGAAACCGGGGAGCTGTTTTTT; CDR3aa: CASSLIRSGETGELFF
v_gene: TRBV13; j_gene: TRBJ2-2; d_gene: NA; abundance: NA; CDR3nt: TGCGCCAGCAGCTTCGGGTCCGGGGAGCTGTTTTTT; CDR3aa: CASSFGSGELFF
v_gene: TRBV20-1; j_gene: TRBJ2-7; d_gene: TRBD2; abundance: NA; CDR3nt: TGCAGTGCTAGGAACCCTAGCGGCTACGAGCAGTACTTC; CDR3aa: CSARNPSGYEQYF
v_gene: TRBV20-1; j_gene: TRBJ2-7; d_gene: NA; abundance: large; CDR3nt: TGCAGTGCTAGAGATTTACAGGGCTACGAGCAGTACTTC; CDR3aa: CSARDLQGYEQYF
v_gene: TRBV29-1; j_gene: TRBJ1-2; d_gene: TRBD1; abundance: few; CDR3nt: TGCAGCGCCATACCCGGACAGGCGCATAACTATGGCTACACCTTC; CDR3aa: CSAIPGQAHNYGYTF
v_gene: TRBV11-2; j_gene: TRBJ1-4; d_gene: NA; abundance: NA; CDR3nt: TGTGCCAGCAGCTTAAATGCTGAAAAACTGTTTTTT; CDR3aa: CASSLNAEKLFF
v_gene: TRBV19; j_gene: TRBJ1-6; d_gene: NA; abundance: NA; CDR3nt: TGTGCCAGTAGTGGGGGAACCTATAATTCACCCCTCCACTTT; CDR3aa: CASSGGTYNSPLHF
v_gene: TRBV6-1; j_gene: TRBJ1-2; d_gene: NA; abundance: NA; CDR3nt: TGTGCCAGCACCCTCCACGCGGGTGACTATGGCTACACCTTC; CDR3aa: CASTLHAGDYGYTF
v_gene: TRBV19; j_gene: TRBJ2-7; d_gene: NA; abundance: once; CDR3nt: TGTGCCAGTAGTATGGGTCTCGGAAATGTAGCCTACGAGCAGTACTTC; CDR3aa: CASSMGLGNVAYEQYF
v_gene: TRBV7-9; j_gene: TRBJ2-1; d_gene: NA; abundance: NA; CDR3nt: TGTGCCAGCAGCCCACTAGTACTTACCTCCTACAATGAGCAGTTCTTC; CDR3aa: CASSPLVLTSYNEQFF
v_gene: TRBV27; j_gene: TRBJ1-1; d_gene: NA; abundance: NA; CDR3nt: TGTGCCAGCAGTTTATCGCAGGGCCCAAACACTGAAGCTTTCTTT; CDR3aa: CASSLSQGPNTEAFF
v_gene: TRBV6-5; j_gene: TRBJ2-5; d_gene: TRBD1; abundance: NA; CDR3nt: TGTGCCAGCAGCAAAAACAGGGGTGGGTACCAAGAGACCCAGTACTTC; CDR3aa: CASSKNRGGYQETQYF
v_gene: TRBV24-1; j_gene: TRBJ2-1; d_gene: NA; abundance: NA; CDR3nt: TGTGCCACCAGTGATTTGATCGGCAATGAGCAGTTCTTC; CDR3aa: CATSDLIGNEQFF
v_gene: TRBV7-2; j_gene: TRBJ2-3; d_gene: TRBD2; abundance: NA; CDR3nt: TGTGCCAGCAGCTTGGTGGAGTTTCCTGGACTAGCCATAGATACGCAGTATTTT; CDR3aa: CASSLVEFPGLAIDTQYF
v_gene: TRBV27; j_gene: TRBJ2-1; d_gene: NA; abundance: NA; CDR3nt: TGTGCCAGCAGCTTAATAAAAAGCGGGGACAACAATGAGCAGTTCTTC; CDR3aa: CASSLIKSGDNNEQFF
v_gene: TRBV6-6; j_gene: TRBJ2-1; d_gene: NA; abundance: NA; CDR3nt: TGTGCCAGCACTACTTTCCGGGACTCAGCCTACAATGAGCAGTTCTTC; CDR3aa: CASTTFRDSAYNEQFF
v_gene: TRBV19; j_gene: TRBJ1-1; d_gene: NA; abundance: NA; CDR3nt: TGTGCCAGTAGCTCAGGACAGTGGGGAATGAACACTGAAGCTTTCTTT; CDR3aa: CASSSGQWGMNTEAFF
v_gene: TRBV20-1; j_gene: TRBJ2-5; d_gene: NA; abundance: few; CDR3nt: TGCAGTGCTAGAGATCATTGGGACACGGGGAAGACCCAGTACTTC; CDR3aa: CSARDHWDTGKTQYF
v_gene: TRBV20-1; j_gene: TRBJ2-7; d_gene: TRBD2; abundance: NA; CDR3nt: TGCAGTGCTACAGTAGCGGGGACCTACGAGCAGTACTTC; CDR3aa: CSATVAGTYEQYF
v_gene: TRBV7-9; j_gene: TRBJ1-1; d_gene: NA; abundance: NA; CDR3nt: TGTGCCAGCAGCAGCGACAGACGGGCTTTCTTT; CDR3aa: CASSSDRRAFF
v_gene: TRBV10-1; j_gene: TRBJ1-3; d_gene: NA; abundance: NA; CDR3nt: TGCGCCAGCAGAGGGGACTTTATGTCTGGAAACACCATATATTTT; CDR3aa: CASRGDFMSGNTIYF
v_gene: TRBV27; j_gene: TRBJ2-3; d_gene: NA; abundance: few; CDR3nt: TGTGCCAGCAGTTTTACTTCCCCCACAGGGTATTCTAGCACAGATACGCAGTATTTT; CDR3aa: CASSFTSPTGYSSTDTQYF
v_gene: TRBV27; j_gene: TRBJ1-2; d_gene: NA; abundance: NA; CDR3nt: TGTGCCAGCAGTCTAACAGGGAAAGGCTACACCTTC; CDR3aa: CASSLTGKGYTF
v_gene: TRBV6-5; j_gene: TRBJ2-7; d_gene: NA; abundance: few; CDR3nt: TGTGCCCGACACTTGGACAGTCCTGCCTACGAGCAGTACTTC; CDR3aa: CARHLDSPAYEQYF
v_gene: TRBV20-1; j_gene: TRBJ2-1; d_gene: TRBD2; abundance: NA; CDR3nt: TGCAGTGCTGGCGGGGGATTCTCCTACAATGAGCAGTTCTTC; CDR3aa: CSAGGGFSYNEQFF
v_gene: TRBV20-1; j_gene: TRBJ2-2; d_gene: TRBD2; abundance: few; CDR3nt: TGCAGTGCTAGAAATCCGGGTGGCGGGGGGCTTAGGACCGGGGAGCTGTTTTTT; CDR3aa: CSARNPGGGGLRTGELFF
v_gene: TRBV10-3; j_gene: TRBJ2-1; d_gene: TRBD2; abundance: few; CDR3nt: TGTGCCATCAAAGCTAGCGGGGGTTACAATGAGCAGTTCTTC; CDR3aa: CAIKASGGYNEQFF
v_gene: TRBV12-3/TRBV12-4; j_gene: TRBJ1-2; d_gene: NA; abundance: few; CDR3nt: TGTGCCAGCAGTTTGGCGGGGGACGACTATGGCTACACCTTC; CDR3aa: CASSLAGDDYGYTF
v_gene: TRBV29-1; j_gene: TRBJ1-2; d_gene: TRBD1; abundance: large; CDR3nt: TGCAGCGTTGAGGCGGGACAGTCCGGCTACACCTTC; CDR3aa: CSVEAGQSGYTF
v_gene: TRBV7-2; j_gene: TRBJ2-3; d_gene: TRBD1; abundance: large; CDR3nt: TGTGCCAGCGGGGACAGGGGGCTCACAGATACGCAGTATTTT; CDR3aa: CASGDRGLTDTQYF
v_gene: TRBV5-1; j_gene: TRBJ1-3; d_gene: TRBD1; abundance: NA; CDR3nt: TGCGCCAGCAGCATAACAGGGGCCCCCGTCACTGGGACTGGAAACACCATATATTTT; CDR3aa: CASSITGAPVTGTGNTIYF
v_gene: TRBV5-4; j_gene: TRBJ2-3; d_gene: TRBD2; abundance: NA; CDR3nt: TGTGCCAGCAGTCGGGACTACCCTGCACGAGATACGCAGTATTTT; CDR3aa: CASSRDYPARDTQYF
v_gene: TRBV6-5; j_gene: TRBJ2-6; d_gene: TRBD1; abundance: large; CDR3nt: TGTGCCAGCAGACCCACAGGGGCCCCCCTTAGCTCTGGGGCCAACGTCCTGACTTTC; CDR3aa: CASRPTGAPLSSGANVLTF
v_gene: TRBV12-3/TRBV12-4; j_gene: TRBJ2-1; d_gene: NA; abundance: few; CDR3nt: TGTGCCAGCAGTCCACTTGGGGGGGCCCACAATGAGCAGTTCTTC; CDR3aa: CASSPLGGAHNEQFF
v_gene: TRBV7-2; j_gene: TRBJ1-5; d_gene: TRBD1; abundance: NA; CDR3nt: TGTGCCAGCAGCTTAGTGGGACAGGGCGGTCAGCCCCAGCATTTT; CDR3aa: CASSLVGQGGQPQHF
v_gene: TRBV7-9; j_gene: TRBJ2-3; d_gene: TRBD2; abundance: NA; CDR3nt: TGTGCCAGCGCTAGCGGGGGGGCAGGAGATACGCAGTATTTT; CDR3aa: CASASGGAGDTQYF
v_gene: TRBV15; j_gene: TRBJ2-7; d_gene: NA; abundance: NA; CDR3nt: TGTGCCACCAGGGGTGGGGGCGAGCAGTACTTC; CDR3aa: CATRGGGEQYF
v_gene: TRBV19; j_gene: TRBJ1-1; d_gene: NA; abundance: few; CDR3nt: TGTGCCAGTAGTATCTCAGGGATGAACACTGAAGCTTTCTTT; CDR3aa: CASSISGMNTEAFF
v_gene: TRBV6-1; j_gene: TRBJ1-1; d_gene: NA; abundance: NA; CDR3nt: TGTGCCAGCAGTGTTAGACAACCCCTAGAAGCTTTCTTT; CDR3aa: CASSVRQPLEAFF
v_gene: TRBV6-1; j_gene: TRBJ1-2; d_gene: NA; abundance: once; CDR3nt: TGTGCCAGCAGTGACCGGGGGTCCTATGGCTACACCTTC; CDR3aa: CASSDRGSYGYTF
v_gene: TRBV6-1; j_gene: TRBJ1-3; d_gene: NA; abundance: NA; CDR3nt: TGTGCCAGCAGTGAAGTATCGGGGGGAAACACCATATATTTT; CDR3aa: CASSEVSGGNTIYF
v_gene: TRBV5-6; j_gene: TRBJ2-7; d_gene: NA; abundance: few; CDR3nt: TGTGCCAGCAGCTTGGGTCAGGGGGGTACCTACGAGCAGTACTTC; CDR3aa: CASSLGQGGTYEQYF
v_gene: TRBV7-3; j_gene: TRBJ1-2; d_gene: NA; abundance: NA; CDR3nt: TGTGCCAGAAGTAGGGGACAAGGGGCCTCCTATGGCTACACCTTC; CDR3aa: CARSRGQGASYGYTF
v_gene: TRBV27; j_gene: TRBJ1-2; d_gene: TRBD1; abundance: NA; CDR3nt: TGTGCCAGCAGCCCCAGGGGGAACTATGGCTACACCTTC; CDR3aa: CASSPRGNYGYTF
v_gene: TRBV20-1; j_gene: TRBJ2-7; d_gene: NA; abundance: few; CDR3nt: TGCAGTGCTAGCCCTCACGGGAGCTCCTACGAGCAGTACTTC; CDR3aa: CSASPHGSSYEQYF
v_gene: TRBV7-6; j_gene: TRBJ1-6; d_gene: TRBD1; abundance: few; CDR3nt: TGTGCCAGCAGCTTAACTGGGCGGGACAGGGGCGGTTCACCCCTCCACTTT; CDR3aa: CASSLTGRDRGGSPLHF
v_gene: TRBV20-1; j_gene: TRBJ1-5; d_gene: NA; abundance: NA; CDR3nt: TGCAGTGCTAGACCACCTAATCAGCCCCAGCATTTT; CDR3aa: CSARPPNQPQHF
v_gene: TRBV11-2; j_gene: TRBJ1-1; d_gene: NA; abundance: NA; CDR3nt: TGTGCCAGCAGCTTTAGGGGTAGTGGGACTGAAGCTTTCTTT; CDR3aa: CASSFRGSGTEAFF
v_gene: TRBV27; j_gene: TRBJ2-4; d_gene: NA; abundance: once; CDR3nt: TGTGCCAGCAGTCCTGCTGGGGCGCACAAAAACATTCAGTACTTC; CDR3aa: CASSPAGAHKNIQYF